Listed here is a single T cell receptor (beta chain). Here immunoSEQ multiplex PCR was the method, and the copy in TCRdb shows in-frame clones only, minus some. Found here are 15,000 to 20,000 clones, around 90% of them singletons; the top ten hold 1.9%. The record originates from a study of graft-versus-host responses after intestinal transplantation. Germline values: CDR1 MGHRA, CDR2 YSYEKL. The CDR3 runs to 14 residues. V lost 0 bases and J lost 9, with 12 bases in between. This TCR was recovered from a human patient who received an intestinal transplant, so some T cells may come from the graft donor. Source: PBMCs, taken 350 to 400 days after transplant. The chain couples TRBV4-1 to TRBJ2-1; weak D call: TRBD2 (6 bases). CDR3 sequence: CASSQDRSGGEQFF. The DNA for the CDR3 is TGCGCCAGCAGCCAAGATAGGTCCGGGGGTGAGCAGTTCTTC.